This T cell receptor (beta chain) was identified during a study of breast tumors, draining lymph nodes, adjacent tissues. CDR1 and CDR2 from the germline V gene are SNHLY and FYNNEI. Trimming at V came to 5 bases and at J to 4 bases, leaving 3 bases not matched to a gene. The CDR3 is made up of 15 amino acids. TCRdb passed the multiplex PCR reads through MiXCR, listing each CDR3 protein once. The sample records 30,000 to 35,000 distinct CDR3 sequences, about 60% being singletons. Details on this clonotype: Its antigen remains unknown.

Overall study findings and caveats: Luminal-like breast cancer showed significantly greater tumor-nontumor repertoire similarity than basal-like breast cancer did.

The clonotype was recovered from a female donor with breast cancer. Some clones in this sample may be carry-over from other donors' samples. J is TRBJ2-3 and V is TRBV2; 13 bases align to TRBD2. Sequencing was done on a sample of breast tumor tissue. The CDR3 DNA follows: TGTGCCAGCAGTTGGACTAGCGGGAGAGCAGATACGCAGTATTTT. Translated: CASSWTSGRADTQYF.